Shown below are 20 T cell receptor beta chains from a single sample sequenced in a study of shared clonotypes between healthy human individuals. Repertoires were generated with immunoSEQ multiplex PCR, while TCRdb's copy carries only in-frame clones and drops some. This sample carries more than 400,000 clones, around 95% of them seen once, and the ten largest clones take about 0.067%. Sequenced material: naive CD4+ T cells sorted from blood. Stated subset: CD45RA+ positively selected. These receptors were collected from a woman aged 25 to 39 in good health.

J is TRBJ2-7 and V is TRBV30, with 10 nucleotides matching TRBD2. CDR1 and CDR2 (germline): GTSNPN, SVGIG (reference sequence). After removal of 0 bases from V and 10 bases from J, the junction contained 21 bases not matched to a gene. The CDR3 length is 18 residues. This chain's CDR3 is CAWSVYPPSSGSLRSQYF. The CDR3 nucleotides read TGTGCCTGGAGTGTCTACCCCCCCTCTAGCGGGAGCCTTCGGTCTCAGTACTTC.

This clone was detected once. The chain carries TRBV27 and TRBJ2-7, with 7 bases lining up with TRBD1. The trim removed 5 bases at V and 9 bases at J, leaving 16 bases unmatched. The germline gives CDR1 MNHEY, CDR2 SMNVEV (reference sequence). CDR3 length equals 15 residues. This chain's CDR3 is CASSPGQAPSSGQYF. CDR3 nucleotides: TGTGCCAGCAGTCCAGGACAGGCGCCTTCTAGTGGGCAGTACTTC.

CDR3 sequence (DNA): TGCGCCAGTTCCGGGACTAGACTCTACGAGCAGTACTTC. Protein: CASSGTRLYEQYF. The chain uses TRBV10-1 and TRBJ2-7; 8 bases are shared with TRBD2. This CDR3 spans 13 amino acids. J lost 3 bases, V lost 9 bases, and 7 bases had no gene match. The germline gives CDR1 WNHNN, CDR2 SYGVQD (reference sequence).

Details on this clone: This sample also contains other DNA sequences that code for the same CDR3. The V gene is TRBV28, the J gene TRBJ2-7; D call uncertain. Germline lookup yields CDR1 MDHEN and CDR2 SYDVKM. The CDR3 contains 10 residues. Trimming took 6 bases from V and 4 from J, leaving 4 bases between them. The CDR3 region is CASSTYEQYF. The DNA for the CDR3 is TGTGCCAGCAGCACGTACGAGCAGTACTTC.

This chain uses TRBV28 with TRBJ1-4; 7 positions match TRBD1. Germline lookup yields CDR1 MDHEN and CDR2 SYDVKM. The junction had 16 bases not matched to a gene; V was cut back by 5 bases and J by 4 bases. The length of the CDR3 is 18 residues. The CDR3 is CASSPRTGATTRNEKLFF. The DNA for the CDR3 is TGTGCCAGCAGTCCAAGGACAGGAGCTACAACCCGTAATGAAAAACTGTTTTTT.

This clone was recorded only once. The chain uses TRBV6-5 and TRBJ1-1; 7 bases match TRBD1. With V trimmed by 7 bases and J by 7 bases, 12 bases remained unmatched. CDR3 length: 14 amino acids. Germline V gene data show CDR1 as MNHEY and CDR2 as SVGAGI. For the CDR3, the DNA is TGTGCCAGCATCCCAGGGGGGAAGAAAGGTGAAGCTTTCTTT. Translation gives CASIPGGKKGEAFF.

The gene calls are TRBV28 and TRBJ1-4, with 7 nucleotides matching TRBD1. CDR1 and CDR2 from the germline V gene are MDHEN and SYDVKM. The CDR3 spans 13 residues. Trimming removed 8 bases from V and 7 bases from J; junction bases left unmatched: 7. The chain's CDR3 is CASEGARFEKLFF. The CDR3 DNA sequence: TGTGCCAGCGAGGGGGCGCGGTTTGAAAAACTGTTTTTT.

The J gene is TRBJ1-1, the V gene TRBV6-5; no reliable D call. Between the trimmed V and J ends, which lost 0 bases and 1 base, there was a span of 6 bases. The CDR3 runs to 14 residues. CDR1 is MNHEY and CDR2 is SVGAGI in the germline V gene. The CDR3 is CASSYSWGNTEAFF. The CDR3 DNA reads as TGTGCCAGCAGTTACTCTTGGGGGAACACTGAAGCTTTCTTT.

As regards this clone: Other DNA sequences from this sample encode an identical CDR3 as well. This rearrangement joins TRBV5-4 to TRBJ2-7; the match to TRBD1 covers 8 bases. CDR1 and CDR2 from the germline V gene are SGHNT and YYREEE (reference sequence). The V and J ends lost 0 bases and 4 bases, in that order; junction bases with no gene match: 3. This CDR3 is built from 14 residues. CDR3 amino acids: CASSLAGGRYEQYF. For the CDR3, the DNA is TGTGCCAGCAGCTTGGCAGGGGGCAGGTACGAGCAGTACTTC.

The chain is built from TRBV19 and TRBJ2-7; 8 positions agree with TRBD1. The germline gives CDR1 LNHDA, CDR2 SQIVND (reference sequence). Trimming cost V 5 bases and J 7 bases; bases outside gene matches: 7. CDR3 length: 13 residues. CDR3 sequence: CASSLQTGEEQYF. For the CDR3, the DNA is TGTGCCAGTAGTCTTCAGACAGGGGAAGAGCAGTACTTC. Combining the CDR3 with reference TRBV19 and TRBJ2-7 gives the whole variable domain DGGITQSPKYLFRKEGQNVTLSCEQNLNHDAMYWYRQDPGQGLRLIYYSQIVNDFQKGDIAEGYSVSREKKESFPLTVTSAQKNPTAFYLCASSLQTGEEQYFGPGTRLTVT.

This rearrangement joins TRBV19 to TRBJ2-5, with TRBD2 matching 7 bases. The J call is in doubt because the DNA end fits TRBJ2-7 better. This CDR3 is built from 15 residues. Germline V gives CDR1 LNHDA, CDR2 SQIVND (reference sequence). The CDR3: CASSRGWDYSYEQYF. In DNA form, the CDR3 reads TGTGCCAGTAGTAGAGGGTGGGACTATTCCTACGAGCAGTACTTC.

The chain employs TRBV2 and TRBJ1-5, with D uncertain. The CDR3 consists of 15 residues. V lost 7 bases and J 1 base, leaving 14 bases between the germline ends. Germline assignment: CDR1 SNHLY and CDR2 FYNNEI. CDR3: CASKEGTTSNQPQHF. CDR3 sequence (DNA): TGTGCCAGCAAGGAAGGCACTACCAGCAATCAGCCCCAGCATTTT.

CDR3 loop: CADNEQFF. The CDR3 nucleotides read TGTGCAGACAATGAGCAGTTCTTC. The chain joins TRBV7-8 to TRBJ2-1, with D uncertain. The germline gives CDR1 SGHVS, CDR2 FQNEAQ. The CDR3 runs 8 residues.

The V call is TRBV30, the J call TRBJ2-5; a weak D match, TRBD1 (5 bases). Germline assignment: CDR1 GTSNPN and CDR2 SVGIG (reference sequence). The V and J ends lost 0 bases and 5 bases respectively, with 13 bases between them. The CDR3 has 14 amino acids. CDR3 loop: CAWSVQVVQETQYF. As DNA, the CDR3 is TGTGCCTGGAGTGTACAGGTAGTACAGGAGACCCAGTACTTC.

The rearrangement joins TRBV6-5 to TRBJ2-1, with TRBD1 matching over 9 bases. CDR3 length: 16 amino acids. V was pared by 0 bases and J by 8 bases, with 8 bases of the junction left unmatched. Germline V lookup: CDR1 MNHEY, CDR2 SVGAGI. CDR3 region: CASSYSGTGFYHEQFF. As DNA, the CDR3 is TGTGCCAGCAGTTACTCGGGGACAGGGTTTTACCATGAGCAGTTCTTC.

The gene calls are TRBV14 and TRBJ2-3; no clear D. The CDR3 spans 12 residues. CDR1 is SGHDN, CDR2 FVKESK, per germline. Trimming pared 6 bases from V and 6 bases from J, leaving 10 bases between. In DNA form, the CDR3 reads TGTGCCAGCAGGAGCCAGTGGGATACGCAGTATTTT. Its translation: CASRSQWDTQYF.

The chain joins TRBV13 to TRBJ2-7, with D maybe TRBD2 (5 bases). This CDR3 has 14 amino acids. CDR1 is PRHDT and CDR2 is FYEKMQ in the germline V gene (reference sequence). The ends were cut back, 3 bases at V and 4 bases at J, with 13 bases in the middle. CDR3 in amino acids: CASSFGLHGYEQYF. Here the CDR3 DNA reads TGTGCCAGCAGCTTCGGACTCCACGGGTACGAGCAGTACTTC.

The chain combines TRBV5-1 with TRBJ2-3; 8 positions agree with TRBD2. There are 15 residues in the CDR3. The J segment lost 0 bases and the V segment lost 5 bases, leaving 5 bases of the junction unmatched. Germline values: CDR1 SGHRS, CDR2 YFSETQ. As DNA, the CDR3 is TGCGCCAGCAGAGAGGGACTAGATAGCACAGATACGCAGTATTTT. This sequence encodes CASREGLDSTDTQYF.

The rearrangement uses TRBV15 and TRBJ2-2; maybe TRBD1 (5 bases). Germline V gene sequence: CDR1 LNHNV, CDR2 YYDKDF (reference sequence). This CDR3 has 15 amino acids. Deletions cut 1 base from V and 6 bases from J, with 12 bases between. The DNA of the CDR3 is TGTGCCACCAGCAGAGGAAGGGGTGCGTCCGGGGAGCTGTTTTTT. Protein: CATSRGRGASGELFF.

The rearrangement links TRBV7-2 to TRBJ2-5; 8 positions match TRBD1. Trimming removed 3 bases from V and 5 bases from J; junction bases left unmatched: 5. This CDR3 comprises 14 residues. Germline V CDR1 and CDR2: SGHTA, FQGNSA. The CDR3 nucleotides read TGTGCCAGCAGCTTCGGACAGGGTGCGGAGACCCAGTACTTC. Translating gives CASSFGQGAETQYF.